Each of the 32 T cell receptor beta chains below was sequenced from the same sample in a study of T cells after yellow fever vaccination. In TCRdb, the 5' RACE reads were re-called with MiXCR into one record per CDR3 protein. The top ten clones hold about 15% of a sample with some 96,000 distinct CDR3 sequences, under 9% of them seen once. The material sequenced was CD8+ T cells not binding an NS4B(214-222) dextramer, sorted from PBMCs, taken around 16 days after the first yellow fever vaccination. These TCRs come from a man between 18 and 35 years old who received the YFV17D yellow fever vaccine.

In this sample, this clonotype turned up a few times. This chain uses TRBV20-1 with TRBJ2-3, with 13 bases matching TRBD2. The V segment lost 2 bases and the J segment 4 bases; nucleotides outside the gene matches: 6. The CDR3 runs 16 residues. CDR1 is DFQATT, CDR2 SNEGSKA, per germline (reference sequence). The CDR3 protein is CSARPLAGGLADTQYF. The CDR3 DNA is TGCAGTGCTAGACCACTAGCGGGGGGGCTCGCAGATACGCAGTATTTT.

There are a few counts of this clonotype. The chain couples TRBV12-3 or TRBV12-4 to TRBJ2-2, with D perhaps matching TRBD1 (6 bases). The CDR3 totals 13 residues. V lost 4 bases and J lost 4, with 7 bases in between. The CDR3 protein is CASSWGPTGELFF. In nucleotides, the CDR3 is TGTGCCAGCAGTTGGGGGCCCACCGGGGAGCTGTTTTTT.

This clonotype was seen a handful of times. CDR3: CASSSTGYPSYEQYF. The CDR3 nucleotides read TGTGCCAGCAGTTCTACAGGGTACCCCTCCTACGAGCAGTACTTC. The gene calls are TRBV27 and TRBJ2-7; perhaps TRBD1 as D (6 bases). The length of the CDR3 is 15 residues. V was trimmed by 4 bases and J by 0 bases, leaving 13 bases between them. Germline V gene data show CDR1 as MNHEY and CDR2 as SMNVEV (reference sequence).

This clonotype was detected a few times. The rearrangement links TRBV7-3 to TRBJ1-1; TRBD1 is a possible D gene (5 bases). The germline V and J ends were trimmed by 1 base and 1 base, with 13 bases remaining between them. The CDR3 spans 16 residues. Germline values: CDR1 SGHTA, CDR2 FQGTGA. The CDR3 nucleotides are TGTGCCAGCAGCTTAAAGGACAAGGGTAGGAACACTGAAGCTTTCTTT. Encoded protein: CASSLKDKGRNTEAFF.

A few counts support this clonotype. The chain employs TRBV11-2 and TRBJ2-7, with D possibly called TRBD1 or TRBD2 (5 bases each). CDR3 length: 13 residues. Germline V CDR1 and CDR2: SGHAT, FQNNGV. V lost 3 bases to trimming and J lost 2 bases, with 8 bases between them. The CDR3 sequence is CASSFGATYEQYF. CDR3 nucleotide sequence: TGTGCCAGCAGCTTCGGGGCGACCTACGAGCAGTACTTC. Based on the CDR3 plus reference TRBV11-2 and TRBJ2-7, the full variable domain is EAGVAQSPRYKIIEKRQSVAFWCNPISGHATLYWYQQILGQGPKLLIQFQNNGVVDDSQLPKDRFSAERLKGVDSTLKIQPAKLEDSAVYLCASSFGATYEQYFGPGTRLTVT.

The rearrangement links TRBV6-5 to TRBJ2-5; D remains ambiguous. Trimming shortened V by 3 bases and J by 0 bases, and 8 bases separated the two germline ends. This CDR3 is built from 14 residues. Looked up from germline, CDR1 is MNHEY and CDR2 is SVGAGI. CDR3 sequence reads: CASSYNGYQETQYF. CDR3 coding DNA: TGTGCCAGCAGTTATAACGGGTACCAAGAGACCCAGTACTTC.

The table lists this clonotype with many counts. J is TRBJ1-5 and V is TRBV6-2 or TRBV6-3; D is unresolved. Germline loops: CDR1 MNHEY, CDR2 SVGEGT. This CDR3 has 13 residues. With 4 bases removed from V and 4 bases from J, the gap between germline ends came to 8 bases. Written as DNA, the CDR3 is TGTGCCAGCAGTTCGTCGTTAAATCAGCCCCAGCATTTT. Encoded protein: CASSSSLNQPQHF.

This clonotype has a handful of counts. The CDR3 loop reads CASSPAGLNTEAFF. The CDR3 bases are TGTGCCAGCAGCCCCGCGGGACTTAACACTGAAGCTTTCTTT. V is TRBV7-6 and J is TRBJ1-1, with D possibly matching TRBD1 (5 bases). This CDR3 comprises 14 residues. Trimming removed 5 bases from V and 2 bases from J, with 12 bases in between. CDR1 and CDR2 from the germline V gene are SGHVS and FNYEAQ.

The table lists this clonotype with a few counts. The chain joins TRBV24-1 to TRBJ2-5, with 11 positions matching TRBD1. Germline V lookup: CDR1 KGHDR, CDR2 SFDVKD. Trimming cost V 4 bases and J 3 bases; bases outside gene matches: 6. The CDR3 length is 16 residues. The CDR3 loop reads CATSDPRDRGKETQYF. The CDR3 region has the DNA TGTGCCACCAGTGACCCGCGGGACAGGGGGAAAGAGACCCAGTACTTC.

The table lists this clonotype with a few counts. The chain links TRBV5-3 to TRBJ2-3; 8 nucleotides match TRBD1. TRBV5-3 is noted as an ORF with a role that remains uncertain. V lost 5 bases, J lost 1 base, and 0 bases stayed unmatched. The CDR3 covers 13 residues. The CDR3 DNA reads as TGTGCCAGAAGGACAGGGGGCACAGATACGCAGTATTTT. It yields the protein CARRTGGTDTQYF.

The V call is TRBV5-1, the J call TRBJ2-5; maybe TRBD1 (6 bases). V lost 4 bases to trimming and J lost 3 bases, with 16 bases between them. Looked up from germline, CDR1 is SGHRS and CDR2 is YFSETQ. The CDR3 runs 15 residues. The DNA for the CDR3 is TGCGCCAGCAGCCCGGGACACGGGCCCAAAGAGACCCAGTACTTC. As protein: CASSPGHGPKETQYF.

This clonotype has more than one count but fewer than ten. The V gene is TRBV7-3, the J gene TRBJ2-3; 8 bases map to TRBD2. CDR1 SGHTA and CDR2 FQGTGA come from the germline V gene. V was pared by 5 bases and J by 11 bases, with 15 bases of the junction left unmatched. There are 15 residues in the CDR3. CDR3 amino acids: CASSPGGGETGKQYF. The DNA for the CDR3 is TGTGCCAGCAGCCCCGGGGGGGGCGAAACGGGGAAGCAGTATTTT.

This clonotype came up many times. CDR3 residues: CASSQTDTGELFF. DNA for the CDR3: TGCGCCAGCAGCCAAACCGATACCGGGGAGCTGTTTTTT. This rearrangement joins TRBV4-1 to TRBJ2-2; D gene uncertain. Germline V gives CDR1 MGHRA, CDR2 YSYEKL. V lost 2 bases and J lost 5, with 6 bases in between. The CDR3 is made up of 13 amino acids.

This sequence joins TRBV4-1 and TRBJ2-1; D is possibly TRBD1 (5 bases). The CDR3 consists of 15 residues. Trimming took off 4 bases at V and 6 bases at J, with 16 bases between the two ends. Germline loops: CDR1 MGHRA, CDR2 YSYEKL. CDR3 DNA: TGCGCCAGCAGCCCGGGTCTAGGGGTAATCAATGAGCAGTTCTTC. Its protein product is CASSPGLGVINEQFF.

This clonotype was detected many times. CDR3 in amino acids: CASSLRWGHTEAFF. DNA for the CDR3: TGTGCCAGCAGCTTACGCTGGGGCCACACTGAAGCTTTCTTT. This chain joins TRBV7-8 and TRBJ1-1, with D possibly being TRBD1 (5 bases). Germline-derived CDR1 and CDR2 are SGHVS and FQNEAQ. V was trimmed by 2 bases and J by 3 bases, leaving 10 bases between them. The CDR3 spans 14 residues.

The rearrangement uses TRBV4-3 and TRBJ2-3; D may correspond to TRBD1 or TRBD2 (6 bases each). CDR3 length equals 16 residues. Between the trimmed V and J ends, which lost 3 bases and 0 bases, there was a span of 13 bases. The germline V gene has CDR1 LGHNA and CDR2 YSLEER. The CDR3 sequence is CASSHLTGASTDTQYF. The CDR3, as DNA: TGCGCCAGCAGCCATCTGACGGGGGCTAGCACAGATACGCAGTATTTT.

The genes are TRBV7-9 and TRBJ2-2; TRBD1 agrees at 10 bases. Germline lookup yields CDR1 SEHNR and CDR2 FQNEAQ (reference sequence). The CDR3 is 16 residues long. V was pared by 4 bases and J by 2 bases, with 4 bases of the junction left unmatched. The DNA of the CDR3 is TGTGCCAGCAGCTCAAGACAGGGGGCTAACACCGGGGAGCTGTTTTTT. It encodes CASSSRQGANTGELFF.

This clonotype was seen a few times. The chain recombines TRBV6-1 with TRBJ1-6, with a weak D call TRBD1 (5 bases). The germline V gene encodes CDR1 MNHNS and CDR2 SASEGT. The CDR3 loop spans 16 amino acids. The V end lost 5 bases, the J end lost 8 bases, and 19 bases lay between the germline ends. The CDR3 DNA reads TGTGCCAGCAGTCCCACCGGGAGGCAGGGCCATTCACCCCTCCACTTT. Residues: CASSPTGRQGHSPLHF.

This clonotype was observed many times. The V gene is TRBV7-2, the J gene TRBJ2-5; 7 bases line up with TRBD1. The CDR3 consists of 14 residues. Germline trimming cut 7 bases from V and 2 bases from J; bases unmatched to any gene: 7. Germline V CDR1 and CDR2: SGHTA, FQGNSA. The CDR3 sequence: CASTWTGGQETQYF. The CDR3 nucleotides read TGTGCCAGCACATGGACAGGCGGGCAAGAGACCCAGTACTTC.

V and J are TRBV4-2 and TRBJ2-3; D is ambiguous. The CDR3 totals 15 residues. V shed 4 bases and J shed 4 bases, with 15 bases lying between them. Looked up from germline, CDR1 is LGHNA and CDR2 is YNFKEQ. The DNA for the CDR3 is TGTGCCAGCAGCCCGAGATACCTTTCCCCAGATACGCAGTATTTT. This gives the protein CASSPRYLSPDTQYF.

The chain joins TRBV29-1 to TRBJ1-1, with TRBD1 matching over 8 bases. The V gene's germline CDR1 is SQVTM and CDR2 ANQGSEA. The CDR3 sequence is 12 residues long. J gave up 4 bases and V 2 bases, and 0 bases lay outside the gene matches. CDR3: CSVETGGTEAFF. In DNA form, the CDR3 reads TGCAGCGTTGAAACAGGGGGCACTGAAGCTTTCTTT.

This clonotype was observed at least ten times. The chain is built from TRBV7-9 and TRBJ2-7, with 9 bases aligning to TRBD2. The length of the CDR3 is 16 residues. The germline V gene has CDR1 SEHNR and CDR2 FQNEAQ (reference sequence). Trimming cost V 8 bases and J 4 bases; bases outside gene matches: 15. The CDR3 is CASGGSGTLAGYEQYV. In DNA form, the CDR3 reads TGTGCCAGCGGCGGATCTGGGACTCTAGCGGGGTACGAGCAGTACGTC.

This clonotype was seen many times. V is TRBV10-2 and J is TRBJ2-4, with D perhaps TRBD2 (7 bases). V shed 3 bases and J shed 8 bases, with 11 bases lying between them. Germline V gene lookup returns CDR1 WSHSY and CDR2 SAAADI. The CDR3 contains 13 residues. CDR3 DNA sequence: TGCGCCAGCAGTGAAGGGGGGGCGGACATTCAGTACTTC. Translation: CASSEGGADIQYF.

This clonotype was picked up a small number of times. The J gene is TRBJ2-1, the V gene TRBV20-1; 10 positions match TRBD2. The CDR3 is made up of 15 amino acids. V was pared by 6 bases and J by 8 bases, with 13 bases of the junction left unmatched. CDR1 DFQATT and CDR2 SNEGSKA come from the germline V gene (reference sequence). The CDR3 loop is CSAPRGASGGDEQFF. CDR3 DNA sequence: TGCAGTGCACCCCGGGGAGCCAGCGGGGGGGATGAGCAGTTCTTC.

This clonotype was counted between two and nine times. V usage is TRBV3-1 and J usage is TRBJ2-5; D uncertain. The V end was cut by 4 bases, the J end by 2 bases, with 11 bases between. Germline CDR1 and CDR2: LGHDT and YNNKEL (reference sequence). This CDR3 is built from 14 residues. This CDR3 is CASSLRRTQETQYF. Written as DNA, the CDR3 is TGTGCCAGCAGCCTACGGCGGACGCAAGAGACCCAGTACTTC.

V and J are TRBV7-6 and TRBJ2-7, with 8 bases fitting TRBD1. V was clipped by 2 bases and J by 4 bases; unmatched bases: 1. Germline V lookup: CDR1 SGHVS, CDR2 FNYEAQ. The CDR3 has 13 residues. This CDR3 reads CASSLRQGYEQYV. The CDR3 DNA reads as TGTGCCAGCAGCTTACGACAGGGGTACGAGCAGTACGTC.

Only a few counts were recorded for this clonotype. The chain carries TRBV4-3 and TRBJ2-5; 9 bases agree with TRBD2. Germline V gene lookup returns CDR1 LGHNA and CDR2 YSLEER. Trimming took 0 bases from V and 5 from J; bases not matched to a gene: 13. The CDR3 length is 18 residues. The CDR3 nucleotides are TGCGCCAGCAGCCAAGATCCCCAGTTAGCGGGGGCGCCGGAGACCCAGTACTTC. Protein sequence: CASSQDPQLAGAPETQYF.

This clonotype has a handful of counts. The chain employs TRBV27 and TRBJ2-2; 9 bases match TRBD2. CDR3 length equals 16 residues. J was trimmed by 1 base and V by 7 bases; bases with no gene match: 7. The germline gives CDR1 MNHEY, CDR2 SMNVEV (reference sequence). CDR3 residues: CASTSAGGLNTGELFF. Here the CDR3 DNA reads TGTGCCAGCACCTCCGCGGGGGGGTTGAACACCGGGGAGCTGTTTTTT.

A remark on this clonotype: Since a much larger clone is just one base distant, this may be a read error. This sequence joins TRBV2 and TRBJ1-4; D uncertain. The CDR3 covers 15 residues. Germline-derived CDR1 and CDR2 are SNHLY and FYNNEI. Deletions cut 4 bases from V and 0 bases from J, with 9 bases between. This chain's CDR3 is CASSGNGSTNEKLFF. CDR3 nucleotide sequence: TGTGCCAGCAGTGGGAACGGCTCAACTAATGAAAAACTGTTTTTT.

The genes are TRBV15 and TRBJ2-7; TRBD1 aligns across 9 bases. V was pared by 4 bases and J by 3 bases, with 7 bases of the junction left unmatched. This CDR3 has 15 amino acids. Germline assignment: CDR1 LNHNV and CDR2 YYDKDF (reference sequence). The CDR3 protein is CATSTSDRGHYEQYF. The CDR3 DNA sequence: TGTGCCACCAGCACCTCGGACAGGGGTCACTACGAGCAGTACTTC.

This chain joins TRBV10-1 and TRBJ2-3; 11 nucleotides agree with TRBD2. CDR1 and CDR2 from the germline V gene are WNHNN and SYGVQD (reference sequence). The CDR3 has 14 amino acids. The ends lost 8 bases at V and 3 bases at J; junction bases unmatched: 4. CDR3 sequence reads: CASAGTSGTDTQYF. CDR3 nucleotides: TGCGCCAGCGCCGGGACTAGCGGTACAGATACGCAGTATTTT.

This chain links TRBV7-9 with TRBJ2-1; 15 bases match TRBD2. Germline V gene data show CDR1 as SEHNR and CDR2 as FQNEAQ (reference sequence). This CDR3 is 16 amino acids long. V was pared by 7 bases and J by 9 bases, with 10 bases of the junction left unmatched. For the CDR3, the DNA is TGTGCCAGCACTCGGACTAGCGGGGGGGGGGCTGGTGAGCAGTTCTTC. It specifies CASTRTSGGGAGEQFF.